Shown below are 5 T cell receptor beta chains from a single sample sequenced in a study of beta chain features in type 1 diabetes. Expressed TCRB transcripts got sequenced, as all isolated RNA was reverse transcribed. Method: immunoSEQ multiplex PCR; TCRdb's copy keeps in-frame clones and lacks some. The sample records about 240,000 clones, 25% to 35% being singletons. Specimen: central memory CD4+ T cells from blood. The receptor set was obtained from a man aged 25-45 years in good health.

This clone has a single count. The V call is TRBV2, the J call TRBJ1-5; tentatively, D is TRBD1 (6 bases). The germline V and J ends were trimmed by 4 bases and 0 bases, with 10 bases remaining between them. The CDR3 is 15 residues long. The germline V gene has CDR1 SNHLY and CDR2 FYNNEI. The CDR3 DNA reads as TGTGCCAGCAGTGCACAGGGCCTTAGCAATCAGCCCCAGCATTTT. Its translation is CASSAQGLSNQPQHF. The variable domain in full, with the rest retrieved from reference TRBV2 and TRBJ1-5, is EPEVTQTPSHQVTQMGQEVILRCVPISNHLYFYWYRQILGQKVEFLVSFYNNEISEKSEIFDDQFSVERPDGSNFTLKIRSTKLEDSAMYFCASSAQGLSNQPQHFGDGTRLSIL.

The chain carries TRBV5-1 and TRBJ2-3, with 12 bases lining up with TRBD2. The CDR3 totals 18 residues. Germline loops: CDR1 SGHRS, CDR2 YFSETQ. Trimming cost V 3 bases and J 2 bases; bases outside gene matches: 10. The CDR3 DNA reads as TGCGCCAGCAGCTCGGGGACTAGCGGGCACCGATCCACAGATACGCAGTATTTT. Translated, it gives CASSSGTSGHRSTDTQYF.

This clone was seen many times. The chain combines TRBV9 with TRBJ2-1, with 9 bases aligning to TRBD2. V was pared by 2 bases and J by 5 bases, with 2 bases of the junction left unmatched. Germline V gene data show CDR1 as SGDLS and CDR2 as YYNGEE. CDR3 length: 14 residues. The CDR3, as DNA: TGTGCCAGCAGCGTTAGCGGGAGCAACAATGAGCAGTTCTTC. This gives the protein CASSVSGSNNEQFF.

This clone has ten or more counts. V is TRBV7-2 and J is TRBJ2-1; 7 bases line up with TRBD1. This CDR3 comprises 15 residues. Germline V gives CDR1 SGHTA, CDR2 FQGNSA. The ends lost 4 bases at V and 3 bases at J; junction bases unmatched: 6. The DNA for the CDR3 is TGTGCCAGCAGCTCCCCCAGGGGGTTCTACAATGAGCAGTTCTTC. It is translated as CASSSPRGFYNEQFF.

The gene calls are TRBV13 and TRBJ1-6; maybe TRBD1 (5 bases). There are 14 residues in the CDR3. Germline V lookup: CDR1 PRHDT, CDR2 FYEKMQ (reference sequence). Trimming took 5 bases from V and 7 from J, leaving 12 bases between them. CDR3 residues: CASSQGLGNSPLHF. Written as DNA, the CDR3 is TGTGCCAGCAGCCAGGGACTGGGGAATTCACCCCTCCACTTT. Combining the CDR3 with reference TRBV13 and TRBJ1-6 gives the whole variable domain AAGVIQSPRHLIKEKRETATLKCYPIPRHDTVYWYQQGPGQDPQFLISFYEKMQSDKGSIPDRFSAQQFSDYHSELNMSSLELGDSALYFCASSQGLGNSPLHFGNGTRLTVT.